The rows below give T cell receptor beta chains drawn from one sample of a study of blood T cells in healthy people across ages. MiXCR, applied by TCRdb to the 5' RACE reads, yields one record per CDR3 protein. The data hold about 1.8 million distinct CDR3 sequences, with just under 50% observed a single time. The sample comprised blood. These receptors were taken from a woman in her 40s in good health. CDR3s include the opening cysteine and the closing phenylalanine or tryptophan. D genes are given only for firm matches. Clone size is not always given. Where it is, it says once, few, many or a class for expanded clones.

j_call clone_size v_call d_call cdr3_aa cdr3_nt
TRBJ2-7 . TRBV7-2 . CASSWRYYEQYF TGTGCCAGCAGCTGGCGTTACTACGAGCAGTACTTC
TRBJ2-5 . TRBV2 TRBD2 CASTTRGIQETQYF TGTGCCAGCACTACGCGGGGGATTCAAGAGACCCAGTACTTC
TRBJ2-5 few TRBV12-3/TRBV12-4 TRBD2 CASSLSSGGPETQYF TGTGCCAGCAGTTTGTCTAGCGGGGGGCCAGAGACCCAGTACTTC
TRBJ1-6 . TRBV27 TRBD1 CASSFWGQGHSPLHF TGTGCCAGCAGTTTTTGGGGACAGGGACATTCACCCCTCCACTTT
TRBJ1-2 . TRBV27 TRBD1 CASSFGIRGGFYGYTF TGTGCCAGCAGTTTCGGTATCAGGGGGGGCTTCTATGGCTACACCTTC
TRBJ2-7 . TRBV4-2 TRBD2 CASSQVERGSYEQYF TGTGCCAGCAGCCAAGTCGAGCGGGGCTCCTACGAGCAGTACTTC
TRBJ2-5 . TRBV6-5 . CASSYFGSQETQYF TGTGCCAGCAGTTACTTCGGGAGCCAAGAGACCCAGTACTTC
TRBJ2-6 . TRBV4-1 . CASSQVEGAGANVLTF TGCGCCAGCAGCCAAGTCGAAGGGGCTGGGGCCAACGTCCTGACTTTC
TRBJ1-4 . TRBV6-5 . CASSYSGIGNEKLFF TGTGCCAGCAGTTACTCGGGTATCGGGAATGAAAAACTGTTTTTT
TRBJ2-2 . TRBV28 . CASSLGGRGTTGELFF TGTGCCAGCAGCCTAGGGGGTAGAGGAACCACCGGGGAGCTGTTTTTT
TRBJ1-5 . TRBV7-2 TRBD1 CASSRDRGGNQPQHF TGTGCCAGCTCTCGGGACAGGGGAGGCAATCAGCCCCAGCATTTT
TRBJ2-7 . TRBV25-1 . CASSERQMSSYEQYF TGTGCCAGCAGTGAGAGGCAGATGAGCTCCTACGAGCAGTACTTC
TRBJ2-3 few TRBV29-1 TRBD2 CSVQGLAGATDTQYF TGCAGCGTTCAGGGACTAGCGGGGGCGACAGATACGCAGTATTTT
TRBJ1-1 once TRBV5-1 . CASSWRGHPNTEAFF TGCGCCAGCAGCTGGAGGGGACATCCAAACACTGAAGCTTTCTTT
TRBJ2-5 . TRBV6-1 . CASRRDALGETQYF TGTGCCAGCAGGAGAGACGCCCTCGGGGAGACCCAGTACTTC
TRBJ2-5 . TRBV20-1 . CSATTTGLASETQYF TGCAGTGCTACTACGACGGGACTCGCCTCGGAGACCCAGTACTTC
TRBJ1-2 . TRBV25-1 TRBD1 CASRGGRDRNYGYTF TGTGCCAGCAGAGGGGGAAGGGACAGAAACTATGGCTACACCTTC
TRBJ1-6 . TRBV20-1 . CSASWGRGRSPLHF TGCAGTGCCTCCTGGGGTCGGGGGAGGTCACCCCTCCACTTT
TRBJ2-3 . TRBV15 TRBD2 CATSTPFGAAGGPGDTQYF TGTGCCACCAGCACCCCTTTTGGTGCAGCGGGGGGACCTGGAGATACGCAGTATTTT
TRBJ1-5 . TRBV18 TRBD1 CASSSDRVRNQPQHF TGTGCCAGCTCATCCGACAGGGTAAGGAATCAGCCCCAGCATTTT
TRBJ1-2 few TRBV11-2 . CASSLSVVSYGYTF TGTGCCAGCAGCTTAAGTGTTGTAAGCTATGGCTACACCTTC
TRBJ2-3 few TRBV20-1 . CSAQRDTANTQYF TGCAGTGCCCAACGGGATACCGCTAATACGCAGTATTTT
TRBJ2-4 . TRBV3-1 TRBD2 CASSNPSGGRNIQYF TGTGCCAGCAGCAATCCTAGCGGGGGAAGAAACATTCAGTACTTC
TRBJ2-7 . TRBV6-5 TRBD2 CASRIDSGPFYEQYF TGTGCCAGCAGAATCGATAGCGGGCCCTTCTACGAGCAGTACTTC
TRBJ2-1 . TRBV4-2 TRBD2 CASSQTLAGAYNEQFF TGTGCCAGCAGCCAAACCTTAGCGGGGGCCTACAATGAGCAGTTCTTC
TRBJ2-1 few TRBV20-1 . CSALEINRGGNEQFF TGCAGTGCTCTTGAAATTAACAGGGGAGGGAATGAGCAGTTCTTC
TRBJ2-4 many TRBV9 . CASSPRPGGDIQYF TGTGCCAGCAGCCCTAGGCCAGGAGGTGACATTCAGTACTTC
TRBJ2-7 . TRBV2 TRBD2 CASTPTGTSGYEQYF TGTGCCAGCACCCCTACCGGGACTAGCGGCTACGAGCAGTACTTC
TRBJ2-5 few TRBV20-1 TRBD1 CSAMDRGAQTQYF TGCAGTGCTATGGACAGGGGAGCCCAGACCCAGTACTTC
TRBJ1-1 . TRBV7-2 . CASSLDYSSTEAFF TGTGCCAGCAGCTTAGATTACAGCTCGACTGAAGCTTTCTTT
TRBJ1-4 . TRBV18 . CASSPKGTTNEKLFF TGTGCCAGCTCACCCAAGGGGACAACTAATGAAAAACTGTTTTTT
TRBJ2-7 . TRBV29-1 . CSVEEGRRNSYEQYF TGCAGCGTTGAAGAGGGGCGGCGGAATAGCTACGAGCAGTACTTC
TRBJ2-7 few TRBV15 . CATSGRQRRNEQYF TGTGCCACCAGCGGACGACAGAGGCGGAATGAGCAGTACTTC
TRBJ2-5 few TRBV7-3 . CASSLRYSETQYF TGTGCCAGCAGCTTAAGATATTCCGAGACCCAGTACTTC
TRBJ2-1 few TRBV6-5 . CASSYDKSSYNEQFF TGTGCCAGCAGTTACGATAAGAGCTCCTACAATGAGCAGTTCTTC
TRBJ1-5 once TRBV5-1 . CASSCGQPGQPQHF TGCGCCAGCAGCTGTGGACAGCCGGGTCAGCCCCAGCATTTT
TRBJ2-1 . TRBV20-1 TRBD2 CSARVSGGLSSYNEQFF TGCAGTGCTAGGGTTAGCGGGGGGCTCAGCTCCTACAATGAGCAGTTCTTC
TRBJ2-4 few TRBV6-6 . CASSYSTEAKNIQYF TGTGCCAGCAGTTACTCGACAGAAGCCAAAAACATTCAGTACTTC
TRBJ2-7 few TRBV12-3/TRBV12-4 . CASSLFEGGEQYF TGTGCCAGCAGTCTCTTTGAAGGAGGGGAGCAGTACTTC
TRBJ2-3 . TRBV6-5 . CAPEGGGLLDTQYF TGTGCCCCCGAGGGGGGGGGATTATTAGATACGCAGTATTTT
TRBJ2-3 . TRBV4-3 TRBD2 CASSRSPSGATSTDTQYF TGCGCCAGCAGCCGCTCCCCTAGCGGGGCAACTAGCACAGATACGCAGTATTTT
TRBJ2-7 few TRBV12-3/TRBV12-4 TRBD2 CASSSGTSGTYEQYF TGTGCCAGCAGCAGCGGGACTAGCGGAACCTACGAGCAGTACTTC
TRBJ2-5 . TRBV7-2 . CASSFDRQGRKYF TGTGCCAGCAGCTTTGACCGCCAGGGGCGCAAGTACTTC
TRBJ2-1 once TRBV4-1 . CASSQTRLTRYNEQFF TGCGCCAGCAGCCAAACCCGACTGACGAGATACAATGAGCAGTTCTTC
TRBJ2-4 many TRBV7-2 . CASSLGGKNIQYF TGTGCCAGCAGCTTGGGGGGCAAAAACATTCAGTACTTC
TRBJ2-7 . TRBV6-5 . CASSSWTGDYEQYF TGTGCCAGCAGTTCGTGGACGGGGGACTACGAGCAGTACTTC
TRBJ2-7 . TRBV23-1 . CASSQSNGIRVEQYF TGCGCCAGCAGTCAATCTAACGGGATTAGGGTCGAGCAGTACTTC
TRBJ2-5 few TRBV29-1 . CSVAMGMETQYF TGCAGCGTTGCGATGGGTATGGAGACCCAGTACTTC
TRBJ2-7 few TRBV6-1 . CASSEVDTIYEQYF TGTGCCAGCAGTGAAGTGGACACCATCTACGAGCAGTACTTC
TRBJ2-3 . TRBV20-1 . CSARAVGGLADTQYF TGCAGTGCTAGAGCGGTAGGAGGGCTCGCAGATACGCAGTATTTT